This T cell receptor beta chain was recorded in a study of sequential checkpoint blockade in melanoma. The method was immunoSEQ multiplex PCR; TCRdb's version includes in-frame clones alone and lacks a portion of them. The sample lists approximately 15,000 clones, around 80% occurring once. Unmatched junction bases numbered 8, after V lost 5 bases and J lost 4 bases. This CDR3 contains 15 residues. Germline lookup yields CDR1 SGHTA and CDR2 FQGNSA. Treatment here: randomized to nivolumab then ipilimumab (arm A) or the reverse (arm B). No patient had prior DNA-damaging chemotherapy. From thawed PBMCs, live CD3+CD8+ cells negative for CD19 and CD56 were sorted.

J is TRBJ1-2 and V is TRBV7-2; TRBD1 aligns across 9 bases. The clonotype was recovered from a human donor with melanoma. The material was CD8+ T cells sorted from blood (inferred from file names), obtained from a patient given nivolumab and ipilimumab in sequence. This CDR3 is CASSPSGTGTYGYTF. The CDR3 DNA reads TGTGCCAGCAGCCCCTCCGGGACAGGGACCTATGGCTACACCTTC.